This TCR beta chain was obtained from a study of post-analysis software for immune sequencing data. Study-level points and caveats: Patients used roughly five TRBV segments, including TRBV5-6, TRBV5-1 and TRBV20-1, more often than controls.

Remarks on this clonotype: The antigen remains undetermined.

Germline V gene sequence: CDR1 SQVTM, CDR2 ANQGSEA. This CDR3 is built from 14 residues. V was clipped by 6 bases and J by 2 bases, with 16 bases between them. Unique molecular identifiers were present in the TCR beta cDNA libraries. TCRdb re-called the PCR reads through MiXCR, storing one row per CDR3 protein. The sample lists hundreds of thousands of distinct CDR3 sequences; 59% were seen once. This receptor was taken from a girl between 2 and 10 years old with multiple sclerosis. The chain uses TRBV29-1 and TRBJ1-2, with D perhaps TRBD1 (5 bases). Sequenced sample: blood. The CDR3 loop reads CSVAGGTENYGYTF. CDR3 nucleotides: TGCAGCGTAGCGGGTGGGACGGAGAACTATGGCTACACCTTC.